A single sample is the source of the 10 T cell receptor beta chains below, sequenced in a study of T cell responses to AZD1222 COVID-19 vaccine. Assay: immunoSEQ multiplex PCR; the TCRdb copy retains only in-frame clones and omits some. The table shows 150,000 to 200,000 clones, with 80% to 90% occurring only once. The input for sequencing was peripheral blood, taken 28 days after the second dose of the MenACWY control vaccine. Source of these receptors: an adult who received the MenACWY meningococcal vaccine as a control.

This clone occurred once. The V call is TRBV29-1, the J call TRBJ2-3; the D is unclear. This CDR3 contains 14 residues. Trimming cost V 3 bases and J 6 bases, with 16 bases left between them. Germline CDR1 SQVTM, CDR2 ANQGSEA. Here the CDR3 DNA reads TGCAGCGTTGATTCCCTCCTAAGCCGGGATACGCAGTATTTT. Translated, it gives CSVDSLLSRDTQYF.

The sample holds one count of this clone. This chain connects TRBV29-1 to TRBJ2-6; 10 positions agree with TRBD1. The V gene end was trimmed by 3 bases and the J gene end by 0 bases; junction bases not matched to a gene: 8. Looked up from germline, CDR1 is SQVTM and CDR2 is ANQGSEA. This CDR3 contains 18 residues. The CDR3 sequence is CSVEGRDRGRSGANVLTF. The CDR3 DNA reads TGCAGCGTTGAGGGAAGGGACAGGGGACGCTCTGGGGCCAACGTCCTGACTTTC.

The V gene is TRBV19, the J gene TRBJ1-2; unclear D gene. In germline, CDR1 is LNHDA, CDR2 SQIVND (reference sequence). Trimming removed 3 bases at V and 4 bases at J, with 9 bases between. This CDR3 spans 13 amino acids. Here the CDR3 reads CASSMGRSYGYTF. The CDR3 nucleotides are TGTGCCAGTAGTATGGGGAGGAGCTATGGCTACACCTTC.

V and J are TRBV30 and TRBJ1-5; no clear D. Germline lookup yields CDR1 GTSNPN and CDR2 SVGIG (reference sequence). This CDR3 comprises 12 residues. With 1 base removed from V and 2 bases from J, the gap between germline ends came to 3 bases. The CDR3 protein is CAWSGRNQPQHF. In DNA, the CDR3 is TGTGCCTGGAGTGGCCGCAATCAGCCCCAGCATTTT.

CDR3 sequence: CASSYLTGELFF. The CDR3, as DNA: TGTGCCAGTAGTTACTTGACCGGGGAGCTGTTTTTT. This chain uses TRBV19 with TRBJ2-2, with unresolved D. Trimming removed 5 bases from V and 5 bases from J, with 6 bases in between. CDR3 length: 12 amino acids. CDR1 LNHDA and CDR2 SQIVND come from the germline V gene (reference sequence).

This chain connects TRBV19 to TRBJ2-6; D call uncertain. V gave up 5 bases and J gave up 0 bases, with 8 bases separating them. The germline gives CDR1 LNHDA, CDR2 SQIVND (reference sequence). This CDR3 region has 15 residues. This CDR3 reads CASSPRPSGANVLTF. The CDR3 region has the DNA TGTGCCAGTAGTCCCAGGCCCTCTGGGGCCAACGTCCTGACTTTC.

V usage is TRBV10-1 and J usage is TRBJ2-1; TRBD1 or TRBD2 may be the D gene (5 bases each). Germline V lookup: CDR1 WNHNN, CDR2 SYGVQD (reference sequence). CDR3 length: 13 residues. Trimming removed 6 bases at V and 16 bases at J, with 22 bases between. In DNA, the CDR3 is TGCGCCAGCAGATCAGGTTCCGGGACCCCCCTTTTCTTC. It encodes CASRSGSGTPLFF.

This sequence joins TRBV24-1 and TRBJ1-2, with a tentative D call TRBD1 (5 bases). CDR1 is KGHDR and CDR2 is SFDVKD in the germline V gene. The CDR3 length is 14 residues. With 7 bases removed from V and 3 bases from J, the gap between germline ends came to 14 bases. This chain's CDR3 is CATRGPGGDYGYTF. CDR3 nucleotides: TGTGCCACCAGAGGACCGGGAGGGGACTATGGCTACACCTTC.

This chain links TRBV19 with TRBJ1-2, with a weak D call TRBD1 (6 bases). Per the germline V gene, CDR1 is LNHDA and CDR2 is SQIVND (reference sequence). V was clipped by 8 bases and J by 10 bases, with 11 bases between them. This CDR3 has 10 amino acids. This CDR3 reads CASGAGDYTF. The DNA of the CDR3 is TGTGCCAGTGGGGCAGGGGACTACACCTTC. The full variable domain, rest sourced from reference TRBV19 and TRBJ1-2, is DGGITQSPKYLFRKEGQNVTLSCEQNLNHDAMYWYRQDPGQGLRLIYYSQIVNDFQKGDIAEGYSVSREKKESFPLTVTSAQKNPTAFYLCASGAGDYTFGSGTRLTVV.

The CDR3 nucleotides read TGCAGCGTTGATAAGCCAGGGGACACCTACAATGAGCAGTTCTTC. Its protein is CSVDKPGDTYNEQFF. The chain is built from TRBV29-1 and TRBJ2-1; perhaps TRBD1 as D (6 bases). V lost 3 bases to trimming and J lost 2 bases, with 14 bases between them. This CDR3 is 15 amino acids long. Germline V CDR1 and CDR2: SQVTM, ANQGSEA.